The entry below gives a single TCR beta chain sequence along with its context. What antigen it recognizes has not been identified. The sample holds no much larger clone one base away, and base qualities are not on file. Separate from the approximately 670-subject first cohort, the validation cohort of about 110 subjects was the group to which the donors belonged. The data derive from a study of cytomegalovirus exposure and HLA in healthy donors (dated by TCRdb to about 2017). About the full investigation: According to a later analysis, the 120 validation repertoires were produced on the same platform as the 600 to 850 repertoires of the first cohort. A separate validation cohort of 100 to 150 different subjects was used in addition to the approximately 610-subject first cohort. High-throughput TCR immunosequencing, statistical association of individual TCRs with disease status, and machine learning were combined to predict cytomegalovirus infection status. The study was designed to test whether signatures of past pathogen exposure could be identified by cataloging public T cell receptors. The investigation overall reported the following: All 120 repertoires were used to score co-occurrence in the validation cohort in a later analysis, because that analysis had no HLA typing for the cohort. While some public TCRs were present in many individuals, most TCR sequences turned up only very rarely across donors. The authors suggested that the approach could potentially be extended to other disease states and immunological phenotypes. The study listed 150 to 200 TCR beta chains as associated with cytomegalovirus. A few of the identified cytomegalovirus-associated TCR beta chains were confirmed in vitro to be specific for cytomegalovirus antigens. The classifier was reported to diagnose cytomegalovirus status with high specificity and sensitivity in both the original cohort and the validation cohort. In a later analysis, TCRs clustered in the first cohort were found to also tend to co-occur in the 120 validation repertoires, with about 94% of cluster scores above 0.

The CDR3, from cysteine to phenylalanine, totals 16 residues. Only the CDR3 region is kept as DNA, spanning 48 bases read in frame from base 1. In the germline V gene (reference sequence), CDR1 corresponds to MNHEY and CDR2 to SMNVEV. To prepare the library, the immunoSEQ multiplex PCR assay was applied. In the paper's pipeline: A statistical classification framework was developed to diagnose cytomegalovirus status using the catalog of TCR beta chain sequences. The clones in this table, taken by TCRdb from immuneACCESS, are in-frame only. Not every clone is retained; where verified, under half of the shortfall comes from an unresolved V gene, and the cause of the rest is unknown. V, J and clone size were drawn from that table, and D and trimming were deduced from the DNA. Recorded for this sample are tens of thousands of clones; 90% to 95% of them occurred a single time. Of the sample, over 2% falls within the top ten clones.

The sequence joins TRBV27 to TRBJ1-3, with the D gene call left open. This TCR derives from a woman younger than 30 in good health and CMV-seronegative. The sequenced sample was PBMCs. The CDR3 is CAHPWGETYSGNTIYF. The DNA sequence reads TGTGCTCACCCTTGGGGAGAGACTTACTCTGGAAACACCATATATTTT.